The entry that follows covers one T cell receptor beta chain sequence. Trimming removed 1 base from V and 5 bases from J; junction bases left unmatched: 10. From germline, CDR1 is SEHNR and CDR2 FQNEAQ (reference sequence). The CDR3 sequence is 17 residues long. This sample stems from a study of blood T cell repertoires in COVID-19. Study summary: Italy, Spain and the United States were the sources of the convalescent and acute COVID-19 samples.

TCRdb keeps only in-frame clones here, not all; method: immunoSEQ multiplex PCR. In the table there are some 220,000 clones, around 82% of which are singletons. The TCR originated in a human donor in a cohort sampled during active COVID-19. The sample was peripheral blood. This rearrangement joins TRBV7-9 to TRBJ2-5; the match to TRBD1 covers 10 bases. The CDR3 nucleotides read TGTGCCAGCAGCTTAGGAATGACAGGGGGCGCGGGGGAGACCCAGTACTTC. Protein: CASSLGMTGGAGETQYF.